This T cell receptor beta chain was sequenced for a study of cytomegalovirus exposure and HLA in healthy donors. Overall study findings and caveats: Common viral pathogens were later found to be apparently linked to several of the most significant clusters. Among TCR beta chains, those listed as cytomegalovirus-associated numbered about 150. Of the V segments, some could not be distinguished, including TRBV6-2 and TRBV6-3, and were excluded. In terms of immune exposure information, only CMV serostatus was available.

Primers for the PCR totalled 60 Vbeta and 13 Jbeta. Data came from immunoSEQ multiplex PCR; TCRdb stores just in-frame clones and leaves some out. The sample lists about 110,000 clones; 76% were seen once. A word on this clone: Its specificity is not known.

Per germline, CDR1 SQVTM and CDR2 ANQGSEA. J gave up 6 bases and V 5 bases, and 3 bases lay outside the gene matches. The CDR3 is made up of 11 amino acids. Source material: PBMCs. This sequence joins TRBV29-1 and TRBJ1-1, with 7 bases matching TRBD1. The receptor comes from a man aged 25-45 years in good health and CMV-seropositive. Written as DNA, the CDR3 is TGCAGCGTTAACAGGGGAGCTGAAGCTTTCTTT. It is translated as CSVNRGAEAFF.